This record covers a single T cell receptor (beta chain). This clonotype was observed at least ten times. There are no base qualities to consult, and no much larger clone falls within one base. Reading the label with the study, this specimen's treatment or condition is: live attenuated yellow fever vaccine strain. PBMCs were isolated from peripheral blood using a standard Ficoll-Paque protocol. RNA from sorted memory subsets was extracted with the RNeasy Micro Kit. This sample was included in a study of T cells after yellow fever vaccination (dated by TCRdb to the late 2010s). Looking at the study overall: Memory subsets (EM, EMRA, CM and Tscm) were sorted on a BD FACS Aria III using CD3, CD45RA, CCR7 and CD95 staining. Libraries from fractions with low cell numbers were prepared with the SMART-Seq v4 Ultra Low Input RNA kit. To track T-cell clones before and after primary and booster YFV17D yellow fever vaccination, bulk TCR alpha and beta repertoires were sequenced longitudinally. Two healthy male donors made up the cohort, one aged 18 to 29 years and the other aged 30 to 40 years. Blood was drawn at multiple timepoints before and after primary and secondary immunization, with bulk PBMC replicates and cell subsets isolated. Memory subsets were sorted on days 0, 15 and 45 and at 18 months following primary vaccination, and on days 0, 15 and 45 following the 30-year booster. Study-wide conclusions, independent of this receptor: Because abundant contaminating clonotypes from the bulk population could be contained in FACS-sorted repertoires, computational filtering was required. In the sorted memory subsets on day 0, nearly all vaccine-responding clonotypes were below the level of detection. A small fraction of clonotypes showed up in both the CD4 and CD8 compartments, probably as a result of convergent recombination. After the booster, most clones that had expanded after primary vaccination were detected again (approximately 95% of CD4 and 88% of CD8), suggesting broad maintenance of memory. Compared with the primary T-cell response, the secondary T-cell response was weaker but faster, peaking on day 5 rather than day 15. The study included only a couple of donors, which limits how far the findings can be generalized.

Taken from the germline V gene, the CDR1 and CDR2 loops are SGHRS and YFSETQ. V is cut by 1 base and J by 4 bases, and the space between the germline ends is 14 bases. Including the terminal cysteine and phenylalanine, the CDR3 comprises 15 residues. Only the CDR3 part of the read is kept: 45 bases, read in frame from the first base. Sequenced on an Illumina NovaSeq 6000. TCR cDNA was synthesized by 5'RACE template switching, which introduced a universal primer site and unique molecular identifiers. Priming of cDNA synthesis was performed from both the TCR alpha and TCR beta constant segments. Two PCR steps were used to amplify libraries, with sample barcodes and sequencing adapters being added in the second step. Sequencing of libraries was done on Illumina HiSeq 2500 (2x100 bp) or NovaSeq (2x150 bp). As for the authors' bioinformatics: MIGEC was used to demultiplex reads and collapse the reads into UMI consensus sequences, and MiXCR was used for V(D)J alignment. Vaccine-responding clonotypes were defined with edgeR using replicate PBMC samples, requiring FDR below 0.01 and a log2 fold change above 5 up to day 15. Each bulk clonotype was labeled CD4 or CD8 based on which sequenced repertoire, CD4 or CD8, contained the clonotype at higher abundance. To estimate how each clone was distributed across memory phenotypes, clonotype frequencies in memory subsets were weighted by FACS-sorted cell numbers. TCRdb handled the public reads itself, with Q25 trimming in fastp and clone calling in MiXCR, and kept productive beta chains. Merged by CDR3 protein, the rows form single entries marked with the most common genes and DNA. TCRdb's processing, not the study's, gives the V and J calls here. The sample table lists tens of thousands of distinct CDR3 sequences, under 5.5% of them with a count of one. The top ten clonotypes cover 38% of the sample.

This sequence originates from a man younger than 35 who received the YFV17D yellow fever vaccine. This specimen consisted of PBMCs, either bulk or a sorted T-cell subset (CD4+, CD8+, memory, or dextramer-sorted; not recorded which), obtained on the day of the yellow fever booster vaccination. This chain is built from TRBV5-1 and TRBJ1-2, with no reliable assignment of the D segment. The DNA sequence is given as TGCGCCAGCAGCTTGCCGGGTGTATCGCCCTATGGCTACACCTTC. This yields the protein CASSLPGVSPYGYTF.